The T cell receptor beta chain under discussion was sequenced for a study of response to subunit inactivated influenza vaccine. TCRdb itself ran the RT-PCR reads through MiXCR, one entry per CDR3 protein. The sample holds around 600,000 distinct CDR3 sequences, about 11% seen once. This sample was also put to use in a study of T cells expressing NK-cell markers. According to that study: What made the TCR beta cDNA was 5'RACE template switching with UMIs. The study found these clonotypes also leading the CD3+CD56-NKG2C+ fraction in four donors. Nothing established the HCMV specificity of expanded NKG2C+ T cell clones.

The sample was PBMCs from blood, taken on the day of vaccination. The origin of this receptor is a middle-aged man who received an inactivated influenza vaccine.

Here the CDR3 DNA reads TGTGCCAGCAGCCGCTCCGGCGGGGCAAACACTGAAGCTTTCTTT. The encoded protein is CASSRSGGANTEAFF. The chain recombines TRBV6-2 or TRBV6-3 with TRBJ1-1, with TRBD1 as a possible D gene (5 bases). From germline, CDR1 is MNHEY and CDR2 SVGEGT. CDR3 size: 15 residues. The V gene lost 6 bases and the J gene lost 2 bases, with 16 bases spanning the gap.